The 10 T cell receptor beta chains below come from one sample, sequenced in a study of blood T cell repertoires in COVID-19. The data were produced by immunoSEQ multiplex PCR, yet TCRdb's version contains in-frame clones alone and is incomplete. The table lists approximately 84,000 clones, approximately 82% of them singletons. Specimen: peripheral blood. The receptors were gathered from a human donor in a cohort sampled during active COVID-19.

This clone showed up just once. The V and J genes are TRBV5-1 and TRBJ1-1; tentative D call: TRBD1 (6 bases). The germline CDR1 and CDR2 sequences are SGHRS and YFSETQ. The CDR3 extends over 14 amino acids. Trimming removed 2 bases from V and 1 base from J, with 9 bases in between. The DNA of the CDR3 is TGCGCCAGCAGCTTAATACAGGGGAACACTGAAGCTTTCTTT. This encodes CASSLIQGNTEAFF.

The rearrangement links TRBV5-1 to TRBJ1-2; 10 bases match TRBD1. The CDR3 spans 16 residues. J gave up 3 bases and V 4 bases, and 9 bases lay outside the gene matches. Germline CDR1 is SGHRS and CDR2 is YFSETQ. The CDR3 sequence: CASSALTGGADYGYTF. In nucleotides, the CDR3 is TGCGCCAGCAGCGCCCTGACAGGGGGCGCGGACTATGGCTACACCTTC.

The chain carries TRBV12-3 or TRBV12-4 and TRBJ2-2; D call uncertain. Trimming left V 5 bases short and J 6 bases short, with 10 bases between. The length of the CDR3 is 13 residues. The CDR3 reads CASSPLRAGELFF. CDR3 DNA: TGTGCCAGCAGTCCTTTACGGGCCGGGGAGCTGTTTTTT.

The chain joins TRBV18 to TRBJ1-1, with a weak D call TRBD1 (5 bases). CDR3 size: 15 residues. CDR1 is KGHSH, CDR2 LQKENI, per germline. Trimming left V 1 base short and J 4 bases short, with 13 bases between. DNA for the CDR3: TGTGCCAGCTCACCACAGGGGATTGAGACCACTGAAGCTTTCTTT. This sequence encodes CASSPQGIETTEAFF.

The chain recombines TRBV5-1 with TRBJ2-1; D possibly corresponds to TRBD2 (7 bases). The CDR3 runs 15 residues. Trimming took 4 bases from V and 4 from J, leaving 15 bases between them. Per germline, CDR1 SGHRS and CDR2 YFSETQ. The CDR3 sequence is CASSPRGGGYNEQFF. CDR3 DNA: TGCGCCAGCAGCCCAAGGGGAGGGGGATACAATGAGCAGTTCTTC.

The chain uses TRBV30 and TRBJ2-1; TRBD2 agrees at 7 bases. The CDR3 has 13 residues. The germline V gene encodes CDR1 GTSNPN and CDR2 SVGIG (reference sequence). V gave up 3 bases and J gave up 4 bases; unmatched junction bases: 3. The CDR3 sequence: CAWSGGSYNEQFF. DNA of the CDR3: TGTGCCTGGAGCGGGGGGTCTTACAATGAGCAGTTCTTC.

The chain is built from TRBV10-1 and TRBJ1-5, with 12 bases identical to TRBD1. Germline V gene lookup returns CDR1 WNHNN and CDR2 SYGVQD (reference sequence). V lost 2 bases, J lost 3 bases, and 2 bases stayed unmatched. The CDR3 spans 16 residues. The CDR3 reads CASSEGTGGFNQPQHF. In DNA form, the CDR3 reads TGCGCCAGCAGTGAGGGGACAGGGGGCTTCAATCAGCCCCAGCATTTT.

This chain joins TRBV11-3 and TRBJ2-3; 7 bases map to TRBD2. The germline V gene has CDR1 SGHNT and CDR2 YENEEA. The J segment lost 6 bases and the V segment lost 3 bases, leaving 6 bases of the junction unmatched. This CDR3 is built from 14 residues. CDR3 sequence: CASSFGGGRDTQYF. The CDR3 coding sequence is TGTGCCAGCAGCTTCGGGGGAGGGCGCGATACGCAGTATTTT.

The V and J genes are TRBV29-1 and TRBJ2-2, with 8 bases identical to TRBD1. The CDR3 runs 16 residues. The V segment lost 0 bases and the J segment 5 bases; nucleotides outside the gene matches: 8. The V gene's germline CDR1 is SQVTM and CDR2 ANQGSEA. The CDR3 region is CSVEDSPRTGTGELFF. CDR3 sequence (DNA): TGCAGCGTTGAAGATTCTCCAAGGACAGGGACCGGGGAGCTGTTTTTT.

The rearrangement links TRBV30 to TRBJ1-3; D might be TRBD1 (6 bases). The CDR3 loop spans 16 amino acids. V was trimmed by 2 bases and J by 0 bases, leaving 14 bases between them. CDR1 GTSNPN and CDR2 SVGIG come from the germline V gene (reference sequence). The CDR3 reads CAWSLQGPSSGNTIYF. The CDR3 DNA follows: TGTGCCTGGAGTCTACAGGGACCCAGCTCTGGAAACACCATATATTTT.